This T cell receptor beta chain is drawn from a study of T cell clonality in common variable immunodeficiency. The CDR3 length is 14 residues. Per the germline V gene, CDR1 is SQVTM and CDR2 is ANQGSEA. The V and J ends lost 4 bases and 7 bases, in that order; junction bases with no gene match: 8. Points on this clone: Its cognate antigen is unknown. The read ends 3 residues early relative to the CDR3; the germline J gene fills the gap.

CVID subjects had received replacement immunoglobulin for at least one year. Blood samples were heparinized, roughly 5 to 9 ml per donor. General study results and limits: Reportedly, TCR beta sequences from common variable immunodeficiency showed fewer deletions and N-nucleotide insertions. Shared TCRbeta clones were fewer between CVID subjects than controls. CVID subjects showed higher TCRbeta clonality than healthy controls.

The protocol was immunoSEQ multiplex PCR, while the TCRdb copy is restricted to in-frame clones and leaves out a portion. The sample has about 28,000 clones, none seen only once. Sequenced: peripheral blood mononuclear cells. J is TRBJ2-1 and V is TRBV29-1; the match to TRBD2 covers 9 bases. The sequence derives from a human donor with common variable immunodeficiency. The CDR3 is CSVAGLAGRNEQFF. CDR3 DNA, as far as it was read: TGCAGCGTTGCGGGGCTAGCGGGGAGAAATGAG.